This TCR beta chain comes out of a study of beta chain features in type 1 diabetes. Reverse transcribing all isolated RNA meant expressed TCRB transcripts were sequenced. Profiling relied on immunoSEQ multiplex PCR, and the TCRdb table lists in-frame clones only, not all of them. The sample lists 200,000 to 250,000 clones, about 70% occurring once. This clone came up a few times. CDR1 is MDHEN, CDR2 SYDVKM, per germline. The V end was cut by 5 bases, the J end by 12 bases, with 20 bases between. CDR3 size: 14 residues. Sequenced: naive CD4+ T cells from blood. The gene calls are TRBV28 and TRBJ2-4, with D maybe TRBD2 (5 bases). This TCR was recovered from a man aged 25-40 years in good health. The CDR3 region has the DNA TGTGCCAGCAGTCCGTGGACTGATTCCCTTTATCAGTACTTC. Translated, it gives CASSPWTDSLYQYF.